This T cell receptor beta chain was identified during a study of prognosis after radiotherapy for stage I lung cancer. Overall study context: Therapy that ran concurrently with stereotactic body radiotherapy was given to no patient. Study results and caveats: Following stereotactic body radiation therapy, unique TCR clone counts fell, with a median of 10,088 versus 6,861. Among expanded TCR clones, tumor specificity was not determined.

Two-round multiplex PCR on genomic DNA was the method by which TCR beta CDR3 was amplified. Specific primers for each TRBV and TRBJ gene were what first-round PCR used. Universal primers featured in the second PCR round. TCRdb re-analysed the multiplex PCR reads in MiXCR, keeping a single row per CDR3 protein. Found here are about 12,000 distinct CDR3 sequences, 54% of them singletons; the top ten hold 20% to 25%. Concerning this clonotype: Its antigen is undetermined. The junction departs from germline at one end; a sequencing error may be responsible.

CDR1 and CDR2 from the germline V gene are DFQATT and SNEGSKA (reference sequence). The CDR3 extends over 17 amino acids. Sequenced here: PBMCs, sampled before or after stereotactic body radiation therapy (not recorded which). The chain joins TRBV20-1 to TRBJ1-5; TRBD1 matches at 9 bases. The TCR comes from a donor over 45 with non-small cell lung cancer. CDR3 in amino acids: CSARGTGITGSNQPQHF. The CDR3 coding sequence is TGCAGTGCTAGGGGGACAGGGATAACGGGGAGCAATCAGCCCCAACATTTT.